This TCR beta chain is drawn from a study of regulatory T cells in long-lasting Graves disease. In the study overall: Persistent cases were those of Graves' disease that involved over 5 years of antithyroid drugs with positive TSH receptor antibodies. Study-wide findings and caveats: Persistent-disease Graves' patients showed less TCR diversity than new cases. Since the sample size was small, accuracy may have been reduced.

This sample's time point: persistent/refractory GD, antithyroid drugs over 5 years with positive TRAb. RNA from PBMCs was the source of the TCR library. This clonotype has a count of ten or more. Antigen specificity is unknown. Germline V CDR1 and CDR2: MNHNS, SASEGT. The CDR3 is 14 amino acids. V shed 6 bases, J shed 8 bases, and the junction held 10 bases outside the gene matches. Construction of the TCR beta libraries employed iRepertoire HTBI primers in conjunction with Arm-PCR of CDR3 regions. TCRdb reprocessed the multiplex PCR reads via MiXCR and lists one record per CDR3 protein. The repertoire includes 450,000 or so distinct CDR3 sequences, 20% to 25% of them detected once, and 6.5% to 10% sits in the top ten.

V gene TRBV6-1 combines with J gene TRBJ1-1; 9 nucleotides match TRBD1. This receptor was identified in a female donor with Graves disease. The sequences come from peripheral blood mononuclear cells (PBMCs), collected when the disease was refractory, from a patient treated with antithyroid drugs. The CDR3 DNA reads as TGTGCCAGCAGCCTCAGACAGGGGGAGACCGAAGCTTTCTTT. Protein: CASSLRQGETEAFF.